Listed here are 28 T cell receptor beta chains from one sample, sequenced in a study of cytomegalovirus exposure and HLA in healthy donors. The PCR made use of 60 Vbeta and 13 Jbeta primers. Profiling relied on immunoSEQ multiplex PCR, and the TCRdb table lists in-frame clones only, not all of them. Of under 300,000 clones detected, roughly four fifths appear once; the ten largest clones hold around 8%. Source material: PBMCs. The receptors were sampled from a woman aged 55-75 years in good health and CMV-seropositive.

V gene TRBV2 combines with J gene TRBJ1-1; D is undetermined. The CDR3 is made up of 15 amino acids. Deletions cut 3 bases from V and 3 bases from J, with 14 bases between. Germline lookup yields CDR1 SNHLY and CDR2 FYNNEI. Written as DNA, the CDR3 is TGTGCCAGCAGTGATGTCGGCGGCCCCCACACTGAAGCTTTCTTT. This codes for CASSDVGGPHTEAFF.

J is TRBJ1-2 and V is TRBV7-8; D remains ambiguous. Trimming cost V 5 bases and J 6 bases, with 19 bases left between them. Germline CDR1 SGHVS, CDR2 FQNEAQ. CDR3 size: 15 residues. The CDR3 DNA reads as TGTGCCAGCAGCGAACTTAGGGAGCAGGCTGATGGCTACACCTTC. Amino acids: CASSELREQADGYTF.

This clone was observed a handful of times. The chain joins TRBV15 to TRBJ1-5; 9 bases line up with TRBD1. Germline loops: CDR1 LNHNV, CDR2 YYDKDF (reference sequence). J gave up 1 base and V 7 bases, and 5 bases lay outside the gene matches. CDR3 length: 15 amino acids. CDR3 protein: CATTPGTGSNQPQHF. In DNA, the CDR3 is TGTGCCACCACCCCAGGGACAGGGAGCAATCAGCCCCAGCATTTT.

J is TRBJ1-3 and V is TRBV6-1; 9 bases are shared with TRBD1. CDR1 and CDR2 (germline): MNHNS, SASEGT. The CDR3 has 15 residues. The ends lost 4 bases at V and 2 bases at J; junction bases unmatched: 3. DNA for the CDR3: TGTGCCAGCAGTGCGGGACAGGGACCTGGAAACACCATATATTTT. Protein product: CASSAGQGPGNTIYF.

The V call is TRBV28, the J call TRBJ2-7, with 7 bases aligning to TRBD2. CDR3 size: 17 residues. Trimming at V came to 4 bases and at J to 2 bases, leaving 14 bases not matched to a gene. The germline CDR1 and CDR2 sequences are MDHEN and SYDVKM. The CDR3 DNA sequence: TGTGCCAGCAGTTCCACAGCGGGAACCCTACCAACCTACGAGCAGTACTTC. Its protein product is CASSSTAGTLPTYEQYF.

This rearrangement joins TRBV5-4 to TRBJ2-3; 8 bases are shared with TRBD2. The CDR3 is made up of 16 amino acids. CDR1 and CDR2 (germline): SGHNT, YYREEE (reference sequence). V trimming: 4 bases; J trimming: 5 bases; junction bases outside the gene matches: 12. The CDR3 DNA is TGTGCCAGCAGCCCTCGCACCGGGAGGGCCTTAGATACGCAGTATTTT. It translates to CASSPRTGRALDTQYF.

The rearrangement uses TRBV10-3 and TRBJ2-3; TRBD2 matches 10 bases. V dropped 4 bases and J dropped 3; count of bases not matched to a gene: 7. CDR1 is ENHRY and CDR2 is SYGVKD in the germline V gene. The CDR3 extends over 16 amino acids. The CDR3 sequence is CAISASLAGVTDTQYF. The CDR3 DNA is TGTGCCATCAGTGCCTCCCTAGCGGGAGTAACAGATACGCAGTATTTT.

The rearrangement joins TRBV28 to TRBJ2-7; 14 nucleotides line up with TRBD2. Germline V lookup: CDR1 MDHEN, CDR2 SYDVKM. This CDR3 comprises 17 residues. The V segment lost 10 bases and the J segment 4 bases; nucleotides outside the gene matches: 15. CDR3 residues: CATRGGTSGRIAYEQYF. CDR3 DNA: TGTGCCACTCGGGGTGGGACTAGCGGGAGAATAGCGTACGAGCAGTACTTC.

This clone was seen more than once but under ten times. The chain recombines TRBV4-2 with TRBJ2-1; the match to TRBD2 covers 13 bases. Per the germline V gene, CDR1 is LGHNA and CDR2 is YNFKEQ. The J segment lost 5 bases and the V segment lost 4 bases, leaving 5 bases of the junction unmatched. The CDR3 runs to 16 residues. CDR3 in DNA: TGTGCCAGCAGCCCCCCGGGACTAGCGGGAAACAATGAGCAGTTCTTC. This gives the protein CASSPPGLAGNNEQFF.

The rearrangement links TRBV7-8 to TRBJ2-5, with D perhaps TRBD1 (6 bases). CDR1 is SGHVS, CDR2 FQNEAQ, per germline. Trimming took off 6 bases at V and 3 bases at J, with 20 bases between the two ends. The length of the CDR3 is 16 residues. The CDR3 loop reads CASRDIHRVGEETQYF. The CDR3 coding sequence is TGTGCCAGCAGGGACATTCACAGGGTTGGGGAAGAGACCCAGTACTTC.

This chain connects TRBV5-4 to TRBJ2-1; 12 nucleotides align to TRBD1. CDR3 length equals 17 residues. Germline V CDR1 and CDR2: SGHNT, YYREEE (reference sequence). Trimming took 4 bases from V and 8 from J; bases not matched to a gene: 13. The CDR3 spells CASSLSSGTGGTDEQFF. The CDR3 coding sequence is TGTGCCAGCAGCCTTTCGTCCGGGACAGGGGGCACTGATGAGCAGTTCTTC.

J is TRBJ2-5 and V is TRBV29-1; D unresolved. The germline gives CDR1 SQVTM, CDR2 ANQGSEA. The CDR3 has 10 residues. The ends were cut back, 4 bases at V and 5 bases at J, with 5 bases in the middle. In DNA, the CDR3 is TGCAGCGTTGTGGAGGAGACCCAGTACTTC. Translating it yields CSVVEETQYF.

This clone appeared a single time. The chain has TRBV28 and TRBJ2-7; perhaps TRBD2 as D (6 bases). CDR1 and CDR2 (germline): MDHEN, SYDVKM. V shed 7 bases and J shed 0 bases, with 13 bases lying between them. The CDR3 runs 14 residues. CDR3 loop: CASKEGRDSYEQYF. CDR3 in DNA: TGTGCCAGCAAGGAGGGCAGGGACTCCTACGAGCAGTACTTC.

The V and J genes are TRBV11-3 and TRBJ2-5, with D possibly being TRBD2 (6 bases). The CDR3 loop spans 15 amino acids. Germline values: CDR1 SGHNT, CDR2 YENEEA. V lost 1 base, J lost 5 bases, and 14 bases lay in between. The DNA of the CDR3 is TGTGCCAGCAGCTTAGCGGGCGGAGGGATGGAGACCCAGTACTTC. Residues: CASSLAGGGMETQYF.

This chain joins TRBV4-1 and TRBJ1-1; D gene ambiguous. Trimming took off 0 bases at V and 10 bases at J, with 18 bases between the two ends. The CDR3 covers 15 residues. Germline CDR1 reads MGHRA; CDR2 reads YSYEKL. This CDR3 reads CASSQDSGTGRTAFF. The CDR3, as DNA: TGCGCCAGCAGCCAAGATAGTGGAACGGGGAGGACAGCTTTCTTT.

The chain joins TRBV6-5 to TRBJ2-7, with D possibly matching TRBD2 (5 bases). CDR3 length equals 12 residues. From germline, CDR1 is MNHEY and CDR2 SVGAGI. Trimming cost V 11 bases and J 5 bases, with 16 bases left between them. CDR3 sequence: CASKGSGNEQYF. Written as DNA, the CDR3 is TGTGCCTCGAAAGGGTCGGGGAACGAGCAGTACTTC.

This clone was observed a few times. The chain links TRBV18 to TRBJ2-7; weak D call: TRBD2 (5 bases). From germline, CDR1 is KGHSH and CDR2 LQKENI. Trimming cost V 2 bases and J 2 bases, with 10 bases left between them. The CDR3 covers 14 residues. Here the CDR3 reads CASSPRGLPYEQYF. Here the CDR3 DNA reads TGTGCCAGCTCACCAAGAGGGTTGCCCTACGAGCAGTACTTC.

Comments on this clone: Because it lacks the conserved phenylalanine or tryptophan at the end, this CDR3 is likely a read error. The chain combines TRBV25-1 with TRBJ2-7; weak D call: TRBD2 (6 bases). This CDR3 has 17 residues. Germline V lookup: CDR1 MGHDK, CDR2 SYGVNS. The ends were cut back, 2 bases at V and 0 bases at J, with 17 bases in the middle. The CDR3 DNA reads as TGTGCCAGCAGTGAACGATTGGGGGGAGAGAGCTCCTACGAGCAGTACCTC. Translating it yields CASSERLGGESSYEQYL.

In this sample, this clone turned up once. This sequence joins TRBV7-3 and TRBJ2-2; D not resolved. V was trimmed by 2 bases and J by 6 bases, leaving 13 bases between them. Germline CDR1 and CDR2: SGHTA and FQGTGA. This CDR3 spans 15 amino acids. The CDR3 sequence: CASSLSVPPSGELFF. DNA for the CDR3: TGTGCCAGCAGCTTATCGGTCCCGCCCTCCGGGGAGCTGTTTTTT.

The rearrangement links TRBV19 to TRBJ2-1; D might be TRBD2 (7 bases). CDR1 and CDR2 from the germline V gene are LNHDA and SQIVND (reference sequence). Trimming cost V 6 bases and J 10 bases, with 37 bases left between them. This CDR3 region has 20 residues. CDR3 DNA sequence: TGTGCCAGTAGCCAGAAACCGGGGGGCCCTGCCCGCATGAGCATTAGGGAGCAGTTCTTC. Translating it yields CASSQKPGGPARMSIREQFF.

The chain has TRBV7-6 and TRBJ2-2; TRBD2 agrees at 10 bases. Germline loops: CDR1 SGHVS, CDR2 FNYEAQ. The V segment lost 1 base and the J segment 0 bases; nucleotides outside the gene matches: 2. This CDR3 comprises 17 residues. In DNA form, the CDR3 reads TGTGCCAGCAGCTTAGTACTAGCGGGACCGAACACCGGGGAGCTGTTTTTT. It codes for CASSLVLAGPNTGELFF.

The chain uses TRBV15 and TRBJ1-1; TRBD1 agrees at 12 bases. The CDR3 sequence is 15 residues long. Trimming cost V 3 bases and J 10 bases; bases outside gene matches: 9. Germline loops: CDR1 LNHNV, CDR2 YYDKDF (reference sequence). In DNA form, the CDR3 reads TGTGCCACCAGCAGGGGGACAGGGGGCGCCTTGGTAGCTTTCTTT. It codes for CATSRGTGGALVAFF.

The genes are TRBV19 and TRBJ2-1; 14 bases align to TRBD2. CDR3 size: 20 residues. In germline, CDR1 is LNHDA, CDR2 SQIVND (reference sequence). J lost 4 bases, V lost 5 bases, and 16 bases had no gene match. The CDR3 sequence: CASSAILTSGRGWKYNEQFF. The DNA of the CDR3 is TGTGCCAGTAGTGCAATTTTGACTAGCGGGAGGGGATGGAAGTACAATGAGCAGTTCTTC.

The chain couples TRBV7-9 to TRBJ1-4; no clear D gene. Trimming shortened V by 1 base and J by 7 bases, and 13 bases separated the two germline ends. CDR3 length equals 15 residues. Germline loops: CDR1 SEHNR, CDR2 FQNEAQ (reference sequence). The CDR3 coding sequence is TGTGCCAGCAGCTTAGGACTCCGGGCGGGTGAAAAACTGTTTTTT. It specifies CASSLGLRAGEKLFF.

In its sample, this clone was seen once. The V and J genes are TRBV13 and TRBJ1-3, with a possible D match to TRBD1 (5 bases). Per the germline V gene, CDR1 is PRHDT and CDR2 is FYEKMQ (reference sequence). The CDR3 consists of 18 residues. Trimming took 0 bases from V and 7 from J, leaving 22 bases between them. The CDR3 coding sequence is TGTGCCAGCAGCTTAGGCCAAAGGACATATGGGTTAGGGAACACCATATATTTT. This translates into CASSLGQRTYGLGNTIYF.

The V and J genes are TRBV28 and TRBJ1-2; 8 nucleotides agree with TRBD1. V dropped 3 bases and J dropped 7; count of bases not matched to a gene: 10. The CDR3 has 15 amino acids. The V gene's germline CDR1 is MDHEN and CDR2 SYDVKM. CDR3 sequence reads: CASSLRTGRLLGYTF. Here the CDR3 DNA reads TGTGCCAGCAGTTTGCGGACAGGGAGACTACTTGGCTACACCTTC.

J is TRBJ2-6 and V is TRBV4-1; no definite D call. V was trimmed by 1 base and J by 0 bases, leaving 13 bases between them. CDR3 length: 18 residues. CDR1 is MGHRA and CDR2 is YSYEKL in the germline V gene. In nucleotides, the CDR3 is TGCGCCAGCAGCCAAGTTGACCCACGGAGCTCTGGGGCCAACGTCCTGACTTTC. Protein product: CASSQVDPRSSGANVLTF.

This clone was observed a handful of times. The CDR3 sequence: CASSQEAGGYNEQFF. CDR3 coding DNA: TGCGCCAGCAGCCAAGAAGCGGGAGGATACAATGAGCAGTTCTTC. This chain joins TRBV4-1 and TRBJ2-1; 9 bases align to TRBD2. The J segment lost 4 bases and the V segment lost 0 bases, leaving 1 base of the junction unmatched. The CDR3 has 15 amino acids. The germline CDR1 and CDR2 sequences are MGHRA and YSYEKL.